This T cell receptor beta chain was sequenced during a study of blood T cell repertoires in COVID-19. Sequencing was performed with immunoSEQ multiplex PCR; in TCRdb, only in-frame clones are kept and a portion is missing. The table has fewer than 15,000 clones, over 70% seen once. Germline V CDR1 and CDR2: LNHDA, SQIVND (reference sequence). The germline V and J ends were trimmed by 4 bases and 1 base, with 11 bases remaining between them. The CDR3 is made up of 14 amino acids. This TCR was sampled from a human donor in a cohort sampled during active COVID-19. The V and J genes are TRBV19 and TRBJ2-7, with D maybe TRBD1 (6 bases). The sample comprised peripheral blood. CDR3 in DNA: TGTGCCAGTAGTAGACAGGAACAATCCTACGAGCAGTACTTC. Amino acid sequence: CASSRQEQSYEQYF. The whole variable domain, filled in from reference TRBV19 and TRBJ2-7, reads DGGITQSPKYLFRKEGQNVTLSCEQNLNHDAMYWYRQDPGQGLRLIYYSQIVNDFQKGDIAEGYSVSREKKESFPLTVTSAQKNPTAFYLCASSRQEQSYEQYFGPGTRLTVT.